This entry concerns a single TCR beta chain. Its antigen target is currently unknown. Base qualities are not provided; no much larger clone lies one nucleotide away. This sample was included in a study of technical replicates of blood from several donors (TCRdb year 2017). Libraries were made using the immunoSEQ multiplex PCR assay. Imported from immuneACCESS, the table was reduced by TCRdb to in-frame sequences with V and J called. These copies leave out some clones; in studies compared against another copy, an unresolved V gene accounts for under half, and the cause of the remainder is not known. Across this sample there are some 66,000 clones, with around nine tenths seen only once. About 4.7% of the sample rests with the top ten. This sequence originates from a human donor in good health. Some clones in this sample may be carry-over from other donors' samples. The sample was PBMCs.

CDR3 loop: CASIETDTYEQYF. In nucleotides, the sequence is TGTGCCAGCATCGAGACAGATACCTACGAGCAGTACTTC. This receptor chain uses TRBV5-8 and TRBJ2-7; the best D guess is TRBD1, with 5 bases matching. The junction carries 12 bases between V and J, which are trimmed by 6 bases and 2 bases respectively. From a lookup of the germline V gene, CDR1 and CDR2 are SGHTS and YDEGEE. The CDR3 contains 13 residues, cysteine and phenylalanine counted. Of all the DNA, just the CDR3 is kept, 39 bases in frame from base 1.